This T cell receptor beta chain was profiled in a study of cytomegalovirus exposure and HLA in healthy donors. Study-level points and caveats: Later analysis suggested most CMV-associated TCR beta chains were HLA-restricted. Follow-up analysis found HLA locus-dependent TCR association rates, highest for DRB1 and lowest for HLA-C.

PCR primers comprised 60 Vbeta and 13 Jbeta primers. Some clones are missing from TCRdb's copy, which holds only in-frame ones; the method was immunoSEQ multiplex PCR. This sample's table has about 150,000 clones. In the case of this clone: No antigen is known for it. Additional DNA sequences in this sample encode the identical CDR3.

The sequencing sample was made of PBMCs. The TCR originated in a woman in her forties or fifties in good health and CMV-seronegative.

The CDR3 DNA sequence: TGTGCCTGGAGAGGGGGAAACAATCAGCCCCAGCATTTT. Amino acids: CAWRGGNNQPQHF. This sequence joins TRBV30 and TRBJ1-5; the D gene is possibly TRBD1 (6 bases). This CDR3 is 13 amino acids long. Trimming took 3 bases from V and 3 from J, leaving 9 bases between them. Germline V lookup: CDR1 GTSNPN, CDR2 SVGIG (reference sequence).